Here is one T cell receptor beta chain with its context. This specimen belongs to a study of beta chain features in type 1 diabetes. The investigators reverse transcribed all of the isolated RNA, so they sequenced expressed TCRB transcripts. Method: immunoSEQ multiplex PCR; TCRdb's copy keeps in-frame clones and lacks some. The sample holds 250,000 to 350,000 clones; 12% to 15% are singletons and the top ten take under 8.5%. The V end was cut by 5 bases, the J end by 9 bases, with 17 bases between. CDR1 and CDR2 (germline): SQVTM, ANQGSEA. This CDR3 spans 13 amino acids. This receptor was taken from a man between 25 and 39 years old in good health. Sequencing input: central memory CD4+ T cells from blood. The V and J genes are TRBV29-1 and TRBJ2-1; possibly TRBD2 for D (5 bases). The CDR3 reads CSVSLAQGSEQFF. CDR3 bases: TGCAGCGTTAGTCTAGCCCAAGGATCTGAGCAGTTCTTC.